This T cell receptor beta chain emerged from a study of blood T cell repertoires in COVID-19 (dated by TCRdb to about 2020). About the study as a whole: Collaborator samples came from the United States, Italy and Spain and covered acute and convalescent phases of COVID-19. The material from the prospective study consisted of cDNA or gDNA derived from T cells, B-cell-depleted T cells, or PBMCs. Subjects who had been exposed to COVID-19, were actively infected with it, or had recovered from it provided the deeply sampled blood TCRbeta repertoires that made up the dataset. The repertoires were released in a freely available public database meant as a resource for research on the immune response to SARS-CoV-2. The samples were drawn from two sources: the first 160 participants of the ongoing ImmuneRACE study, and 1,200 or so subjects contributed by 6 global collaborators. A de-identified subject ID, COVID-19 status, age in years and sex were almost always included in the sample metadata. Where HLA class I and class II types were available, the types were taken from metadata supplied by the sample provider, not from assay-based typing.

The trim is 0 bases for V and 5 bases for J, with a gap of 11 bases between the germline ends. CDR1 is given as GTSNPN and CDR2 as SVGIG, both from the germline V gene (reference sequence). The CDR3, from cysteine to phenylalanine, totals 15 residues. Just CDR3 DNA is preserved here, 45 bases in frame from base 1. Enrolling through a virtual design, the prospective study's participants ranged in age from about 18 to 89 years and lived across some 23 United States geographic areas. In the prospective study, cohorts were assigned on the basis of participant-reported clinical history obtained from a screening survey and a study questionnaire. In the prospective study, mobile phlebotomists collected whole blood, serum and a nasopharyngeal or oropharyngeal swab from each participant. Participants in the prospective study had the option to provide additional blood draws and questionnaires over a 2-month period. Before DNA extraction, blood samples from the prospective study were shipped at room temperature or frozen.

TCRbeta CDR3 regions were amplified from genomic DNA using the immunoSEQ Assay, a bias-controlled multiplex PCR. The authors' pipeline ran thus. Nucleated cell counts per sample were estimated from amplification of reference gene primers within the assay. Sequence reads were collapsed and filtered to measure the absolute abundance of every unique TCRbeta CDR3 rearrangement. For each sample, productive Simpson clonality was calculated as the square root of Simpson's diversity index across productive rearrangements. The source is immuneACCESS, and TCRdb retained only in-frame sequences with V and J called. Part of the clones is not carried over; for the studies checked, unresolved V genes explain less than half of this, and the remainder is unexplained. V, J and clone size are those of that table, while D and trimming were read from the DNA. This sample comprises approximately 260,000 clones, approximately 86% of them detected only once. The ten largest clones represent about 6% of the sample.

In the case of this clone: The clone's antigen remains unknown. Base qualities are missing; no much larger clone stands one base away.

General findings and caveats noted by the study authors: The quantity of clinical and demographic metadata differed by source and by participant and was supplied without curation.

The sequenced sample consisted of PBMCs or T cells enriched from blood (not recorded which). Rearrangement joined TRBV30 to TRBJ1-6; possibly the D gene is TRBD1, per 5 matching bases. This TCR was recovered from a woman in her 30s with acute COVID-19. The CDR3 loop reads CAWSVRAGNNSPLHF. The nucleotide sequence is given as TGTGCCTGGAGTGTACGGGCAGGGAATAATTCACCCCTCCACTTT. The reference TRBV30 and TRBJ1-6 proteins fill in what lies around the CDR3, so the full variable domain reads SQTIHQWPATLVQPVGSPLSLECTVEGTSNPNLYWYRQAAGRGLQLLFYSVGIGQISSEVPQNLSASRPQDRQFILSSKKLLLSDSGFYLCAWSVRAGNNSPLHFGNGTRLTVT.